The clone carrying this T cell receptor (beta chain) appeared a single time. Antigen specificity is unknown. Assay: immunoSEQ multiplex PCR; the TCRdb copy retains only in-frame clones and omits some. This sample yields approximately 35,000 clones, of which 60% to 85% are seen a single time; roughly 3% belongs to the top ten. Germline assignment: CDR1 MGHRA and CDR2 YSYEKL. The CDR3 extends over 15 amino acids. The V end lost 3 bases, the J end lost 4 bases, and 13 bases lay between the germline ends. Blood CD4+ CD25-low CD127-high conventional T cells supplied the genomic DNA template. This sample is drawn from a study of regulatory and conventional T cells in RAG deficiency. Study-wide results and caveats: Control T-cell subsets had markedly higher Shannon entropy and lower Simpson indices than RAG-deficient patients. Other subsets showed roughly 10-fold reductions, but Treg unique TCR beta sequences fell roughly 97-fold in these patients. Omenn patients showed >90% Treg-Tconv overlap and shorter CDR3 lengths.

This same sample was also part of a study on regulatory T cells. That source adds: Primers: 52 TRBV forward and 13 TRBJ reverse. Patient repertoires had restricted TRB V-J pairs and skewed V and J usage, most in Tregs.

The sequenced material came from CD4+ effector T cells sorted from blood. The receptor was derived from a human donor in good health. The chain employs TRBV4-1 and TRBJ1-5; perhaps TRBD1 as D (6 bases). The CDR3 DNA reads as TGCGCCAGCAGCCAGGCGGAGACAGGAAATCAGCCCCAGCATTTT. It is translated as CASSQAETGNQPQHF.